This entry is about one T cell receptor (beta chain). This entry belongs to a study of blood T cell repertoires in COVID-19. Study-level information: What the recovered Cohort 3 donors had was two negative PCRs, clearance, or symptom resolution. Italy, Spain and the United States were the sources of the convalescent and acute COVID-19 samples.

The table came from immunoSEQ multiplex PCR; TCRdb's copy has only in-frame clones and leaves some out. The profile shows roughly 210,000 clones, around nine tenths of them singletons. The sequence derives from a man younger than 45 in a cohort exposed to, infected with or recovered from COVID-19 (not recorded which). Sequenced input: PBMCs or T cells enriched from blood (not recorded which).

The CDR3 loop reads CASSSHQGLAGPYNEQFF. The CDR3, as DNA: TGTGCCAGCAGCTCCCATCAGGGACTAGCGGGACCCTACAATGAGCAGTTCTTC. The chain combines TRBV28 with TRBJ2-1; 13 nucleotides agree with TRBD2. Trimming cost V 6 bases and J 2 bases; bases outside gene matches: 10. Germline-derived CDR1 and CDR2 are MDHEN and SYDVKM. The CDR3 has 18 amino acids.